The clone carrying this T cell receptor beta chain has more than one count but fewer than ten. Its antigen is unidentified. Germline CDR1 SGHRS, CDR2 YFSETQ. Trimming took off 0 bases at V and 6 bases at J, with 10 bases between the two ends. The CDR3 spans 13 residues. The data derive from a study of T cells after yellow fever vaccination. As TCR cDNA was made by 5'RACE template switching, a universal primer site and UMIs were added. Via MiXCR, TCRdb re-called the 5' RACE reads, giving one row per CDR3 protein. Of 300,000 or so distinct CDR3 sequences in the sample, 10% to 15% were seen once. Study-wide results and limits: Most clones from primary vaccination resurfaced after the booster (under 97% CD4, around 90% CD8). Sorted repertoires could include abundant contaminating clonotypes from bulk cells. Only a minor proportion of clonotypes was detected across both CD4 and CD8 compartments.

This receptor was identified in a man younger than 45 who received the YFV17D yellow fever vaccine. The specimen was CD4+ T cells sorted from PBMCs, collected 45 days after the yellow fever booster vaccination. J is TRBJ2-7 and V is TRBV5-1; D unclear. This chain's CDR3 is CASSLAPYGEQYF. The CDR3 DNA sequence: TGCGCCAGCAGCTTGGCTCCATACGGCGAGCAGTACTTC.